Below, 9 T cell receptor beta chains from the same sample are listed, as sequenced in a study of T cell changes during pregnancy in multiple sclerosis. Sequenced by immunoSEQ multiplex PCR; TCRdb stores in-frame clones only, minus some. The table lists tens of thousands of clones, approximately 90% of them singletons. Source: peripheral blood, taken in the third trimester of pregnancy. All receptors derive from a female donor with multiple sclerosis, enrolled in a pregnancy study.

This sequence joins TRBV19 and TRBJ2-1, with 10 bases matching TRBD2. The CDR3 length is 17 residues. Germline-derived CDR1 and CDR2 are LNHDA and SQIVND (reference sequence). The V gene end was trimmed by 1 base and the J gene end by 6 bases; junction bases not matched to a gene: 9. CDR3 region: CASSIALRLAGVNEQFF. The CDR3 region has the DNA TGTGCCAGTAGTATAGCGCTTCGGCTAGCGGGAGTCAATGAGCAGTTCTTC.

V is TRBV23-1 and J is TRBJ1-1; 7 nucleotides agree with TRBD1. TRBV23-1 is an ORF, with its function uncertain. The CDR3 loop spans 15 amino acids. The V gene end was trimmed by 3 bases and the J gene end by 0 bases; junction bases not matched to a gene: 4. CDR3 in amino acids: CASSQIGQVNTEAFF. Written as DNA, the CDR3 is TGCGCCAGCAGTCAGATTGGACAGGTGAACACTGAAGCTTTCTTT.

J is TRBJ1-1 and V is TRBV5-1; 9 bases line up with TRBD1. CDR1 SGHRS and CDR2 YFSETQ come from the germline V gene. The CDR3 spans 12 residues. The V gene end was trimmed by 5 bases and the J gene end by 5 bases; junction bases not matched to a gene: 1. Here the CDR3 reads CASRGTGTEAFF. CDR3 DNA sequence: TGCGCCAGCAGAGGGACAGGGACTGAAGCTTTCTTT.

The chain combines TRBV5-6 with TRBJ2-7; 8 nucleotides agree with TRBD1. The CDR3 covers 13 residues. Germline assignment: CDR1 SGHDT and CDR2 YYEEEE. The V segment lost 4 bases and the J segment 9 bases; nucleotides outside the gene matches: 9. The CDR3 nucleotides are TGTGCCAGCAGCCCGGACAGGGCTGCTGGGCAGTACTTC. Its protein is CASSPDRAAGQYF.

This chain's CDR3 is CASSPWTGVRVQFF. The CDR3 DNA reads as TGTGCCAGTAGTCCTTGGACAGGGGTGAGGGTGCAGTTCTTC. The chain is built from TRBV19 and TRBJ2-1; TRBD1 aligns across 9 bases. The CDR3 has 14 amino acids. The germline CDR1 and CDR2 sequences are LNHDA and SQIVND (reference sequence). V gave up 5 bases and J gave up 12 bases; unmatched junction bases: 11.

V is TRBV12-5 and J is TRBJ1-5; the match to TRBD1 covers 8 bases. Germline-derived CDR1 and CDR2 are LGHNT and FRNRAP. CDR3 length: 18 residues. The J segment lost 0 bases and the V segment lost 6 bases, leaving 13 bases of the junction unmatched. CDR3 bases: TGTGCTAGTGGGGAAGGGGTACAGGGGGATTATAGCAATCAGCCCCAGCATTTT. Its protein is CASGEGVQGDYSNQPQHF.

This rearrangement joins TRBV7-2 to TRBJ1-1; TRBD1 matches at 8 bases. The CDR3 runs to 15 residues. Germline V lookup: CDR1 SGHTA, CDR2 FQGNSA. The V gene end was trimmed by 5 bases and the J gene end by 2 bases; junction bases not matched to a gene: 7. Written as DNA, the CDR3 is TGTGCCAGCAGCCTGAGGGACAGGATCAACACTGAAGCTTTCTTT. The encoded protein is CASSLRDRINTEAFF. The full variable domain, completed using reference TRBV7-2 and TRBJ1-1, is GAGVSQSPSNKVTEKGKDVELRCDPISGHTALYWYRQSLGQGLEFLIYFQGNSAPDKSGLPSDRFSAERTGGSVSTLTIQRTQQEDSAVYLCASSLRDRINTEAFFGQGTRLTVV.

This clone appeared a single time. The chain is built from TRBV30 and TRBJ1-2, with TRBD1 identical over 8 bases. V shed 1 base, J shed 7 bases, and the junction held 5 bases outside the gene matches. The CDR3 contains 13 residues. CDR1 and CDR2 (germline): GTSNPN, SVGIG (reference sequence). The CDR3: CAWSGAGGGGYTF. CDR3 coding DNA: TGTGCCTGGAGTGGGGCAGGGGGCGGTGGCTACACCTTC.

The rearrangement links TRBV5-6 to TRBJ1-2; TRBD1 matches 10 bases. The CDR3 spans 15 residues. The ends lost 1 base at V and 6 bases at J; junction bases unmatched: 6. Germline V gene data show CDR1 as SGHDT and CDR2 as YYEEEE. The CDR3 nucleotides read TGTGCCAGCAGCTTGAGCCGGGACAGGGGAGATGGCTACACCTTC. This gives the protein CASSLSRDRGDGYTF.